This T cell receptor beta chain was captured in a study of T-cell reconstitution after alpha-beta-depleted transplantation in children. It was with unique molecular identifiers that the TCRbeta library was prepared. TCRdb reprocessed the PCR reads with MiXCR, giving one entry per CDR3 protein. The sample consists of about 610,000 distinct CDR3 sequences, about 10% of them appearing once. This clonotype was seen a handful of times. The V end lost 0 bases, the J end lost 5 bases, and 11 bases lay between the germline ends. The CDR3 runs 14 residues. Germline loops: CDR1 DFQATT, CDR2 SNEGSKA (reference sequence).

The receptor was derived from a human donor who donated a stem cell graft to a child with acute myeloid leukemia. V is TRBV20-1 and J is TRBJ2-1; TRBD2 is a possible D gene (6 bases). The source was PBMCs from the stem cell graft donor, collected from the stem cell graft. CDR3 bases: TGCAGTGCTAGAGAGGGCGGGAACAACAATGAGCAGTTCTTC. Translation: CSAREGGNNNEQFF.